This note documents a single T cell receptor beta chain sequence. Its antigen is not known. Regarding donors, all were healthy bone marrow donors. The sample comes from a study of cytomegalovirus exposure and HLA in healthy donors. As for the study in general: Some 180 million T cells yielded more than 90 million unique TCR beta sequences in earlier analysis. A data release that came early held around 85 million unique TCRs from HLA-typed donors.

The PCR made use of 60 Vbeta and 13 Jbeta primers. The data were produced by immunoSEQ multiplex PCR, yet TCRdb's version contains in-frame clones alone and is incomplete. The table records 100,000 to 150,000 clones, 81% of them present only once. The germline V and J ends were trimmed by 0 bases and 0 bases, with 9 bases remaining between them. Germline CDR1 reads SGHRS; CDR2 reads YFSETQ. There are 15 residues in the CDR3. Findings and limits, study-wide: The availability of immune exposure information extended only to CMV serostatus.

Sequenced: PBMCs. The rearrangement joins TRBV5-1 to TRBJ1-1; D remains unclear. The receptor's source is a man aged 18 to 35 in good health and CMV-seronegative. The CDR3 loop is CASSLAATLNTEAFF. In nucleotides, the CDR3 is TGCGCCAGCAGCTTGGCCGCCACTTTGAACACTGAAGCTTTCTTT.